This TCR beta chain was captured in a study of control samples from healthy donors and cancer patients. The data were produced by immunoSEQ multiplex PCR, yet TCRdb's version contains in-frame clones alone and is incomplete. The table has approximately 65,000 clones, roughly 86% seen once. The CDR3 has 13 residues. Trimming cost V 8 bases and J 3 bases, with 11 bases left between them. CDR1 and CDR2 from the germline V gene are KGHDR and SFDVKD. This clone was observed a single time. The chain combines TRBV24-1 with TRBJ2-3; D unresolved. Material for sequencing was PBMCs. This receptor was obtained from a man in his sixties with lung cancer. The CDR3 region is CATMESRTDTQYF. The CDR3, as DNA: TGTGCCACCATGGAATCGCGGACAGATACGCAGTATTTT.